The T cell receptor (beta chain) described here comes from a study of shared clonotypes between healthy human individuals (dated by TCRdb to between 2020 and 2021). General notes on the study: A couple of women and a few men aged 18 to 49 years were included in the cohort. To estimate repertoire size and how much clonotypes are shared between individuals, the study performed deep sequencing of blood TCR repertoires from about 5 healthy adults. For each donor, CD4 naive and CD4 memory were each given three plates, CD8 naive was given two plates, and CD8 memory was given one plate. Libraries were prepared and TCR repertoires were sequenced by different laboratories using diverse techniques, in order to increase sequencing depth and limit assay-specific biases. Each donor's leukapheresis produced roughly between roughly 0.85 and 10 billion PBMCs. Findings and caveats that apply to the study as a whole: Estimated clonotype richness was generally larger for naive than for memory subsets. Sampling was restricted to blood, and TCR repertoires in tissue are likely to differ from TCR repertoires in blood. Compared with non-shared clonotypes, clonotypes shared by all four sorted-subset donors had higher generation probabilities. Across four donors, around 5.4% of naive CD4, roughly 3.5% of naive CD8, 2.3% of memory CD4, and 0.4% of memory CD8 clonotypes were shared. Even with the large sequencing depth, rarefaction of the sorted-subset datasets indicated that sequencing was incomplete. The small number of donors limited the genetic and exposure-history diversity represented. Pairwise subsampling indicated that sequencing depth was expected to affect the degree of clonotype sharing among donors.

The donors were healthy, HIV-negative adults with no recently reported acute infections or vaccinations. Only Caucasian adults living in Nashville, Tennessee, USA were represented among the donors. CD4+ T cells were enriched through magnetic negative selection, after which naive cells were positively selected on CD45RA and the remaining negative fraction served as the memory subset. Blood was obtained by leukapheresis, after which PBMCs were separated by Ficoll-Histopaque density gradient centrifugation and cryopreserved in liquid nitrogen vapor phase. Purity and quantity of every magnetically sorted T cell population were checked by analytical flow cytometry. Genomic DNA was isolated from each sorted fraction and quantified by UV absorbance on a Nanodrop 2000c. As concerns this clone: What this receptor recognizes is not known. Qualities for individual bases were not recorded, and no much larger clone is one base off.

The germline ends are 15 bases apart after V is trimmed by 4 bases and J by 5 bases. The CDR1 and CDR2 encoded by the germline V gene are SGHTS and YDEGEE. From the cysteine through the phenylalanine, the CDR3 covers 14 amino acids. Just CDR3 DNA is preserved here, 42 bases in frame from base 1. TCR CDR3 regions were amplified from genomic DNA by multiplex PCR using the deep immunoSEQ assay. Extracted genomic DNA from each cell subset was spread evenly across all wells of several immunoSEQ 96-well plates, with each plate serving as a replicate. For sorted subsets, 150 to 200 ng genomic DNA, equal to tens of thousands of T cell genomes, was loaded into each replicate PCR. Purified libraries were measured with a Qubit 3.0 fluorometer, size-checked on a Bioanalyzer 2100, and measured again with the KAPA Library Quantification kit. A separate single-read 150-cycle Illumina NextSeq 550 flow cell was used to sequence each immunoSEQ 96-well plate. Concerning the study's data processing: The immunoSEQ output contained only junctional sequences without quality scores, so filtering could not match that applied to full-length reads. Sequences were annotated with PyIR, a Python wrapper for IgBLAST v1.9, using IMGT germline references to assign V/J genes and CDR3. Reads were filtered out if the reads had weak V/J assignments (E-value above 1e-6), no CDR3, stop codons, out-of-frame junctions, or ambiguous translated residues. A V3J clonotype was defined by an identical inferred V gene, J gene, and CDR3 amino acid sequence. Percentage overlap between repertoires was calculated by dividing the number of shared unique clonotypes by the size of the smaller repertoire. Three approaches were used to assess repertoire richness: RTK rarefaction, the Chao1 estimator, and Recon v2.1 estimates of unobserved clonotypes. OLGA was used to compute generation probabilities for all TCRbeta clonotypes that the gDNA method yielded from a few donors. This immuneACCESS table, as held by TCRdb, lists in-frame sequences with V and J called but not all clones. Of the missing ones, under half trace to an unresolved V gene in checked studies; the others have no known cause. V and J calls and clone size are given by that table; D and trimming were obtained from the DNA. The sample table lists around 980,000 clones, about 80% of them with a count of one. The ten largest clones take up 0.5% to 0.65% of the sample.

The sample comprised memory CD4+ T cells from PBMCs. Taken with the paper, the label for cell subset or site translates to: CD45RA-negative fraction. The rearranged chain carries TRBV5-8 and TRBJ2-5; a tentative D call is TRBD2 (6 bases match). The sequence came from a man aged 18 to 30 in good health. Some clones in this sample may be carry-over from other donors' samples. The CDR3 protein: CASSHWGGKETQYF. Here is the DNA: TGTGCCAGCAGCCACTGGGGCGGGAAGGAGACCCAGTACTTC.